These T cell receptor beta chains were read from a single sample in a study of blood T cell repertoires in COVID-19. The repertoire was sequenced with immunoSEQ multiplex PCR; TCRdb's copy has only in-frame clones and lacks some. This sample yields roughly 47,000 clones, of which roughly nine tenths are seen a single time; 15% to 18% belongs to the top ten. The sequenced sample was peripheral blood. The receptor set was obtained from a man aged 70-80 years with active COVID-19. Both conserved end residues are part of each CDR3. D genes are given only for firm matches. Clone size, where shown, is once, few, many, or a class for clones that have expanded.

J	size	D	V	CDR3	DNA
TRBJ2-7	-	TRBD1	TRBV5-1	CASSLAGQGGDEQYF	TGCGCCAGCAGCTTGGCGGGACAGGGAGGCGACGAGCAGTACTTC
TRBJ1-5	-	TRBD1	TRBV4-1	CASSQDQTGINQPQHF	TGCGCCAGCAGCCAAGACCAGACAGGGATCAATCAGCCCCAGCATTTT
TRBJ2-3	-	TRBD2	TRBV9	CASSRGLAGGTDTQYF	TGTGCCAGCAGCCGAGGACTAGCGGGGGGAACAGATACGCAGTATTTT
TRBJ2-3	-	TRBD1	TRBV7-9	CASSAGQGVKDTQYF	TGTGCCAGCAGCGCGGGACAGGGGGTTAAAGATACGCAGTATTTT
TRBJ1-2	-	TRBD1	TRBV5-1	CASSAGGGYGYTF	TGCGCCAGCAGCGCAGGGGGCGGCTATGGCTACACCTTC
TRBJ1-2	-	TRBD1	TRBV2	CASRLRQGNGYTF	TGTGCCAGCAGACTCAGACAGGGCAATGGCTACACCTTC
TRBJ1-5	-	TRBD1	TRBV11-2	CASSLGDRGAYQPQHF	TGTGCCAGCAGCTTAGGAGACAGGGGCGCTTATCAGCCCCAGCATTTT
TRBJ2-5	-	TRBD2	TRBV6-2/TRBV6-3	CASSYAGDRGTQYF	TGTGCCAGCAGTTATGCGGGGGATCGAGGGACCCAGTACTTC
TRBJ2-7	-	-	TRBV7-3	CASSATGGYEQYF	TGTGCCAGCAGCGCGACAGGTGGCTACGAGCAGTACTTC
TRBJ2-6	-	TRBD2	TRBV3-1/TRBV3-2	CASSSDGGTGANVLTF	TGTGCCAGCAGCTCAGACGGGGGGACTGGGGCCAACGTCCTGACTTTC
TRBJ2-2	-	-	TRBV4-3	CASSQLSEATGELFF	TGCGCCAGCAGCCAACTATCCGAAGCCACCGGGGAGCTGTTTTTT
TRBJ1-3	-	-	TRBV5-1	CASSLVAGDSGNTIYF	TGCGCCAGCAGCTTGGTGGCGGGGGACTCTGGAAACACCATATATTTT
TRBJ2-7	-	-	TRBV7-9	CASSLAGAAYEQYF	TGTGCCAGCAGCTTAGCGGGGGCGGCCTACGAGCAGTACTTC
TRBJ2-3	-	TRBD2	TRBV6-2/TRBV6-3	CASSYLGLDLSTDTQYF	TGTGCCAGCAGTTACCTCGGACTAGACCTAAGCACAGATACGCAGTATTTT
TRBJ1-5	-	-	TRBV28	CASTPPRDSSNQPQHF	TGTGCCAGCACCCCGCCCAGGGATTCTAGCAATCAGCCCCAGCATTTT
TRBJ1-4	-	TRBD1	TRBV6-5	CASRTGREKLFF	TGTGCCAGCAGGACAGGGCGCGAAAAACTGTTTTTT
TRBJ1-4	-	-	TRBV5-6	CASSWAAGNEKLFF	TGTGCCAGCAGCTGGGCGGCAGGGAACGAAAAACTGTTTTTT
TRBJ2-3	-	TRBD2	TRBV4-3	CASSQDLDAGLAGGDTQYF	TGCGCCAGCAGCCAAGATCTTGATGCCGGACTAGCGGGAGGGGATACGCAGTATTTT
TRBJ1-2	-	TRBD1	TRBV19	CASSTPGTGDGYTF	TGTGCCAGTAGTACCCCCGGGACAGGGGATGGCTACACCTTC
TRBJ1-2	few	TRBD1	TRBV7-8	CASSFTGTGGSGYTF	TGTGCCAGCAGCTTTACCGGGACAGGGGGCTCTGGCTACACCTTC
TRBJ2-3	-	TRBD2	TRBV27	CASSLRLAGGDTQYF	TGTGCCAGCAGTTTACGACTAGCGGGGGGTGATACGCAGTATTTT
TRBJ2-5	-	-	TRBV19	CATARGETQYF	TGTGCCACCGCCCGGGGAGAGACCCAGTACTTC
TRBJ2-6	-	-	TRBV19	CASSIGVGQSSGANVLTF	TGTGCCAGTAGTATAGGTGTAGGACAGAGCTCTGGGGCCAACGTCCTGACTTTC
TRBJ1-2	-	TRBD1	TRBV7-2	CASSLVGQGAIYGYTF	TGTGCCAGCAGCTTAGTTGGGCAGGGGGCCATCTATGGCTACACCTTC
TRBJ1-2	-	-	TRBV7-2	CASSLLGAGGYTF	TGTGCCAGCAGCTTATTGGGGGCGGGCGGCTACACCTTC
TRBJ1-2	once	-	TRBV4-1	CASSQEPEDYGYTF	TGCGCCAGCAGCCAAGAGCCAGAAGACTATGGCTACACCTTC
TRBJ1-1	-	TRBD1	TRBV6-1	CASSETGVEAFF	TGTGCCAGCAGTGAGACAGGGGTTGAAGCTTTCTTT
TRBJ2-7	-	-	TRBV5-6	CASSLVQGYEQYF	TGTGCCAGCAGCCTGGTACAGGGCTACGAGCAGTACTTC
TRBJ2-3	-	TRBD1	TRBV6-2/TRBV6-3	CASSSQGAGTDTQYF	TGTGCCAGCAGCTCGCAGGGGGCGGGCACAGATACGCAGTATTTT
TRBJ2-2	-	-	TRBV4-3	CASSQRVGAGELFF	TGCGCCAGCAGCCAACGCGTAGGGGCCGGGGAGCTGTTTTTT
TRBJ1-1	-	-	TRBV6-2/TRBV6-3	CASSYGQLNTEAFF	TGTGCCAGCAGTTACGGGCAGCTTAACACTGAAGCTTTCTTT
TRBJ1-1	-	-	TRBV10-2	CASKLSQGTEAFF	TGCGCCAGCAAGCTAAGCCAGGGAACTGAAGCTTTCTTT
TRBJ2-7	once	TRBD1	TRBV7-3	CASSYRQGYEQYF	TGTGCCAGCAGCTACCGACAGGGGTACGAGCAGTACTTC
TRBJ2-3	-	TRBD2	TRBV11-3	CASSINSGGWADTQYF	TGTGCCAGCAGCATTAATTCGGGGGGGTGGGCAGATACGCAGTATTTT
TRBJ1-2	-	TRBD1	TRBV25-1	CASRNTGVYGYTF	TGTGCCAGCAGAAACACAGGGGTCTATGGCTACACCTTC
TRBJ2-7	-	TRBD2	TRBV5-1	CASSLSGGYEQYF	TGCGCCAGCAGCTTGTCGGGGGGGTACGAGCAGTACTTC
TRBJ1-5	-	-	TRBV10-3	CAISQLPSNQPQHF	TGTGCCATCAGTCAACTTCCTAGCAATCAGCCCCAGCATTTT
TRBJ1-4	-	-	TRBV2	CASSDGQANEKLFF	TGTGCCAGCAGTGATGGACAAGCTAATGAAAAACTGTTTTTT
TRBJ2-7	-	-	TRBV20-1	CSASRRVLSEQYF	TGCAGTGCTAGTCGCAGGGTTTTGAGTGAGCAGTACTTC
TRBJ1-2	-	TRBD1	TRBV9	CASSVDSGGTSDGYTF	TGTGCCAGCAGCGTAGATTCAGGGGGCACTTCGGATGGCTACACCTTC
TRBJ1-2	-	-	TRBV3-1/TRBV3-2	CASSLSQYANYGYTF	TGTGCCAGCAGCCTTTCTCAATATGCGAACTATGGCTACACCTTC